This T cell receptor beta chain is from a study (TCRdb year 2016). The CDR3 measures 14 amino acids from cysteine to phenylalanine. The sequence is cut down to CDR3 DNA, 42 bases in frame from base 1. After removal of 10 bases from V and 6 bases from J, the junction retains 10 bases not matched to a gene. The library was generated by RT-PCR. The sequencer listed for this sample is Illumina MiSeq. Using fastp at Q25 and MiXCR, TCRdb reprocessed the public reads and kept productive beta chains. Under each unique CDR3 protein, matching rows form one entry showing the most common genes and DNA. Counted in this sample were 650,000 to 800,000 distinct CDR3 sequences; 11% to 15% of them appeared once. Of the sample, roughly 3.9% is held by the ten largest clones. Worth noting for this clonotype: No antigen is known for it. It may be a read error: a sequence one base away is much more abundant.

The specimen was memory CD4+ T cells from blood. The chain couples TRBV12-3 or TRBV12-4 to TRBJ1-5; TRBD1 matches 9 bases in the middle. The source is a female donor in good health, serving as a healthy control. The CDR3 loop reads CANRLPGQGQPQHF. At the DNA level, the sequence is TGTGCCAACAGATTACCGGGACAGGGTCAGCCCCAGCATTTT.